Following are 15 T cell receptor beta chains from one sample sequenced in a study of Tregs in tolerant kidney transplant recipients. The table came from immunoSEQ multiplex PCR; TCRdb's copy has only in-frame clones and leaves some out. The sample has approximately 260,000 clones, about 80% seen once. The source material was CD4+ T cells from blood. These receptors were collected from a human donor in good health.

The genes are TRBV18 and TRBJ1-2, with TRBD1 matching 7 bases. V shed 3 bases and J 5 bases; nucleotides not matched to a gene: 12. The CDR3 consists of 16 residues. Germline CDR1 and CDR2: KGHSH and LQKENI. CDR3 protein: CASSPDRVSLSYGYTF. DNA for the CDR3: TGTGCCAGCTCACCTGACAGGGTGTCTCTTTCTTATGGCTACACCTTC.

This chain links TRBV29-1 with TRBJ2-7, with D hard to call. The CDR3 has 12 amino acids. V dropped 6 bases and J dropped 2 bases, with 11 bases sitting between them. Per the germline V gene, CDR1 is SQVTM and CDR2 is ANQGSEA. CDR3 sequence reads: CSVIQSPYEQYF. CDR3 bases: TGCAGCGTCATCCAGTCTCCCTACGAGCAGTACTTC.

The rearrangement links TRBV19 to TRBJ1-1; 7 bases map to TRBD1. The CDR3 covers 17 residues. V trimming: 3 bases; J trimming: 8 bases; junction bases outside the gene matches: 18. Germline V gives CDR1 LNHDA, CDR2 SQIVND (reference sequence). The CDR3 here is CASSIRGGNRLGVEAFF. The CDR3 nucleotides read TGTGCCAGTAGTATTAGAGGGGGCAATCGTCTTGGGGTCGAAGCTTTCTTT.

This clone was recorded only once. This chain connects TRBV7-3 to TRBJ2-1; D gene ambiguous. CDR1 SGHTA and CDR2 FQGTGA come from the germline V gene. Between the trimmed V and J ends, which lost 3 bases and 6 bases, there was a span of 18 bases. This CDR3 has 16 amino acids. DNA for the CDR3: TGTGCCAGCAGCTTGGGTGTTTGGGATACTGGCAATGAGCAGTTCTTC. This sequence encodes CASSLGVWDTGNEQFF.

The J gene is TRBJ2-2, the V gene TRBV21-1; TRBD1 was called by the table and not checked on the DNA. TRBV21-1 is marked as a pseudogene. This CDR3 is 17 amino acids long. The CDR3 spells CASSKVDTLNDTGELFF. The CDR3, as DNA: TGTGCCAGCAGCAAAGTGGACACACTAAACGACACCGGGGAGCTGTTTTTT.

The chain combines TRBV18 with TRBJ1-1; 11 nucleotides line up with TRBD1. In germline, CDR1 is KGHSH, CDR2 LQKENI. V lost 1 base, J lost 4 bases, and 8 bases stayed unmatched. CDR3 length: 17 residues. The CDR3 loop reads CASSPRGQGARGTEAFF. CDR3 sequence (DNA): TGTGCCAGCTCACCACGTGGACAGGGGGCGAGGGGCACTGAAGCTTTCTTT.

This sequence joins TRBV4-1 and TRBJ2-2; 9 bases line up with TRBD2. Germline V gene lookup returns CDR1 MGHRA and CDR2 YSYEKL. V shed 4 bases, J shed 1 base, and the junction held 4 bases outside the gene matches. The CDR3 contains 16 residues. The CDR3 loop reads CASSREAGGNTGELFF. As DNA, the CDR3 is TGCGCCAGCAGCCGAGAAGCGGGAGGGAACACCGGGGAGCTGTTTTTT.

This clone was counted once. This chain links TRBV5-1 with TRBJ2-7, with 13 nucleotides matching TRBD2. The CDR3 runs 16 residues. The J segment lost 3 bases and the V segment lost 4 bases, leaving 7 bases of the junction unmatched. The germline V gene has CDR1 SGHRS and CDR2 YFSETQ. The CDR3 DNA is TGCGCCAGCAGCCCAGGACTAGCGGGAGCAAACTACGAGCAGTACTTC. This codes for CASSPGLAGANYEQYF.

In its sample, this clone was seen once. This chain uses TRBV19 with TRBJ1-2; D unresolved. V lost 1 base and J lost 4, with 10 bases in between. Germline CDR1 is LNHDA and CDR2 is SQIVND (reference sequence). This CDR3 contains 14 residues. CDR3 loop: CASSIGWGSYGYTF. CDR3 in DNA: TGTGCCAGTAGTATAGGTTGGGGATCCTATGGCTACACCTTC. Variable domain in full (rest from reference TRBV19 and TRBJ1-2): DGGITQSPKYLFRKEGQNVTLSCEQNLNHDAMYWYRQDPGQGLRLIYYSQIVNDFQKGDIAEGYSVSREKKESFPLTVTSAQKNPTAFYLCASSIGWGSYGYTFGSGTRLTVV.

V and J are TRBV2 and TRBJ1-5; the match to TRBD1 covers 9 bases. The CDR3 loop spans 15 amino acids. Losses at the gene ends were 8 bases for V and 5 bases for J; bases not matched to a gene: 10. Germline V gene sequence: CDR1 SNHLY, CDR2 FYNNEI. In DNA, the CDR3 is TGTGCCAGCGACTCCGTGGGACAGGGTTATCAGCCCCAGCATTTT. Its protein is CASDSVGQGYQPQHF.

V and J are TRBV19 and TRBJ1-4, with 10 bases identical to TRBD1. V was clipped by 8 bases and J by 5 bases; unmatched bases: 5. The CDR3 has 14 amino acids. Germline V gene lookup returns CDR1 LNHDA and CDR2 SQIVND (reference sequence). The CDR3 bases are TGTGCCAGTCAAGACAGGGGGCGGAATGAAAAACTGTTTTTT. Protein product: CASQDRGRNEKLFF.

The rearrangement joins TRBV5-1 to TRBJ2-5; D remains unclear. Germline V lookup: CDR1 SGHRS, CDR2 YFSETQ. This CDR3 comprises 13 residues. Trimming removed 3 bases at V and 1 base at J, with 7 bases between. DNA of the CDR3: TGCGCCAGCAGCTCCAACAGCCAAGAGACCCAGTACTTC. It is translated as CASSSNSQETQYF.

Regarding this clone: Other DNA sequences in the same sample also yield this CDR3. The gene calls are TRBV6-5 and TRBJ2-3; the D gene could be TRBD1 or TRBD2 (5 bases each). Between the trimmed V and J ends, which lost 5 bases and 1 base, there was a span of 10 bases. Germline V gene lookup returns CDR1 MNHEY and CDR2 SVGAGI. The CDR3 runs 14 residues. The CDR3 protein is CASSPPGRTDTQYF. CDR3 nucleotide sequence: TGTGCCAGCAGTCCCCCGGGACGCACAGATACGCAGTATTTT.

The chain couples TRBV18 to TRBJ1-4; D remains unclear. V was trimmed by 2 bases and J by 8 bases, leaving 12 bases between them. The CDR3 totals 14 residues. Germline V CDR1 and CDR2: KGHSH, LQKENI. The CDR3 protein is CASSPRTQKEKLFF. The CDR3 DNA follows: TGTGCCAGCTCACCAAGGACTCAGAAAGAAAAACTGTTTTTT. Full variable domain (remainder filled in from reference TRBV18 and TRBJ1-4): NAGVMQNPRHLVRRRGQEARLRCSPMKGHSHVYWYRQLPEEGLKFMVYLQKENIIDESGMPKERFSAEFPKEGPSILRIQQVVRGDSAAYFCASSPRTQKEKLFFGSGTQLSVL.

This rearrangement joins TRBV2 to TRBJ1-3; a possible D gene is TRBD1 (6 bases). The V and J ends lost 4 bases and 0 bases respectively, with 19 bases between them. The CDR3 is 18 residues long. Per the germline V gene, CDR1 is SNHLY and CDR2 is FYNNEI. The chain's CDR3 is CASSVRPGHWSSGNTIYF. CDR3 DNA: TGTGCCAGCAGTGTGCGTCCGGGACACTGGAGCTCTGGAAACACCATATATTTT.